This T cell receptor beta chain was recorded in a study of T cell repertoires in cytomegalovirus infection. Study-level background: Matching HLA type and CMV infection were both indicated by public TCR beta signatures.

Trimming took 1 base from V and 2 from J, leaving 9 bases between them. Germline V CDR1 and CDR2: MNHEY, SMNVEV (reference sequence). This CDR3 has 14 amino acids. TCRdb ran MiXCR on the reads and lists one entry per CDR3 protein. The table shows approximately 300,000 distinct CDR3 sequences, with 25% to 35% occurring only once. In its sample, this clonotype was seen a few times. Antigen specificity is unknown. This TCR came from a human donor in good health (CMV status not recorded). Some clones in this sample may be carry-over from other donors' samples. The chain employs TRBV27 and TRBJ2-7; D uncertain. Sequences were derived from cultured PBMCs, sampled from culture after CMV antigen stimulation. The CDR3: CASSLYPGPYEQYF. The CDR3 DNA reads as TGTGCCAGCAGTTTATATCCAGGCCCCTACGAGCAGTACTTC.